This paragraph covers one TCR beta chain sequence. Its cognate antigen is unknown. These data are taken from a study of blood T cells in healthy people across ages. The authors ran a second PCR of about 7 to 11 cycles using a sample-barcoded 5' primer and a J-beta primer mix. Each cDNA molecule, via a template-switch adaptor with 12 random nucleotides, was tagged. TCRdb re-analysed the 5' RACE reads in MiXCR, keeping a single row per CDR3 protein. The sample holds hundreds of thousands of distinct CDR3 sequences; approximately 48% are singletons and the top ten take roughly a fifth. General study results and limits: Higher naive T cell percentage went strongly together with higher TCR beta diversity. Among long-lived donors, naive CD4+ cells were more numerous and diversity higher than in aged donors.

Germline V gene data show CDR1 as MNHEY and CDR2 as SVGEGT. Trimming removed 7 bases from V and 11 bases from J; junction bases left unmatched: 18. The CDR3 covers 16 residues. The sequence derives from a man in his 60s in good health. The sequencing input was blood. V usage is TRBV6-2 or TRBV6-3 and J usage is TRBJ2-5; 11 bases are a match to TRBD2. CDR3 sequence: CASTRSGTSGSNEQYF. Here the CDR3 DNA reads TGTGCCAGCACTCGATCCGGGACTAGCGGTAGCAATGAGCAGTACTTC.